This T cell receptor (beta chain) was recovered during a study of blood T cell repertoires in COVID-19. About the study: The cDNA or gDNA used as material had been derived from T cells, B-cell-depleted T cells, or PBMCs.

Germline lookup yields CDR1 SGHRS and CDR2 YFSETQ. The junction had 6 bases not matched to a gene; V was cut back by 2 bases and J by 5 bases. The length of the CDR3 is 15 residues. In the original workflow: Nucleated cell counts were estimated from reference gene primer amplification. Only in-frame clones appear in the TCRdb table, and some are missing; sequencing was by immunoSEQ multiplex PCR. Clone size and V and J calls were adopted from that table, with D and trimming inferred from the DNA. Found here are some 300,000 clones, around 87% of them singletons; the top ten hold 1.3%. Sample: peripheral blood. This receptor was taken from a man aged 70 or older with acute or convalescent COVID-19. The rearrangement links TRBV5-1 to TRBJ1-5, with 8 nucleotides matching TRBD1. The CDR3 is CASSFTGGKDQPQHF. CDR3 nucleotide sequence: TGCGCCAGCAGCTTTACAGGGGGGAAAGATCAGCCCCAGCATTTT.